These T cell receptor beta chains were read from a single sample in a study of multiple sclerosis patients with progressive multifocal leukoencephalopathy. The method was immunoSEQ multiplex PCR; TCRdb's version includes in-frame clones alone and lacks a portion of them. The top ten hold around 12% of the sample, which has approximately 29,000 clones, 75% to 90% seen once. The sample was PBMCs, taken from a patient treated with natalizumab. Receptor source: a woman in her thirties with progressive multifocal leukoencephalopathy. CDR3s include the opening cysteine and the closing phenylalanine or tryptophan. Fields, in order: J gene, clone size, CDR3 length, D gene, V gene, CDR3 protein, CDR3 DNA. The D gene is left open where the match is weak. Clone size is shown for a subset of rows, as once, few, many or a class of expanded clone.

TRBJ2-1 | - | 16 | - | TRBV2 | CASSETRGSLYNEQFF | TGTGCCAGCAGTGAAACCCGGGGCAGCCTATACAATGAGCAGTTCTTC
TRBJ2-2 | - | 15 | - | TRBV5-1 | CASSLGDSVRGELFF | TGCGCCAGCAGCTTGGGGGACTCAGTCCGCGGGGAGCTGTTTTTT
TRBJ1-1 | - | 13 | - | TRBV4-2 | CASSQGGATEAFF | TGTGCCAGCAGCCAAGGTGGGGCTACTGAAGCTTTCTTT
TRBJ1-5 | - | 15 | - | TRBV6-6 | CASSRGVDSNQPQHF | TGTGCCAGCAGTCGAGGGGTAGATAGCAATCAGCCCCAGCATTTT
TRBJ1-2 | - | 14 | - | TRBV6-6 | CASSSQVTNYGYTF | TGTGCCAGCAGTTCCCAGGTTACCAACTATGGCTACACCTTC
TRBJ2-1 | - | 15 | - | TRBV7-3 | CASSRGGTGMDEQFF | TGTGCCAGCAGCCGAGGGGGGACCGGGATGGATGAGCAGTTCTTC
TRBJ1-1 | - | 14 | TRBD1 | TRBV29-1 | CSVTGGGWNTEAFF | TGCAGCGTTACAGGGGGTGGTTGGAACACTGAAGCTTTCTTT
TRBJ1-4 | - | 14 | - | TRBV27 | CASSLLGEIEKLFF | TGTGCCAGCAGTTTGCTGGGAGAGATTGAAAAACTGTTTTTT
TRBJ1-2 | few | 16 | - | TRBV6-1 | CASSEAFSGGASGYTF | TGTGCCAGCAGTGAAGCGTTCTCTGGGGGGGCTAGTGGCTACACCTTC
TRBJ2-7 | - | 16 | - | TRBV27 | CASNPSPPFADYEQYF | TGTGCCAGCAACCCGTCTCCACCGTTTGCAGACTACGAGCAGTACTTC
TRBJ1-3 | once | 12 | - | TRBV6-1 | CASTSTGNTIYF | TGTGCCAGCACCTCGACTGGAAACACCATATATTTT
TRBJ2-1 | - | 15 | TRBD2 | TRBV7-2 | CASSLVVSGSYEQFF | TGTGCCAGCAGCTTAGTGGTAAGCGGGAGTTATGAGCAGTTCTTC
TRBJ1-1 | - | 16 | - | TRBV7-9 | CASSFAGGGMNTEAFF | TGTGCCAGCAGCTTTGCAGGAGGCGGAATGAACACTGAAGCTTTCTTT
TRBJ1-1 | once | 15 | - | TRBV7-3 | CASSLGSVTNTEAFF | TGTGCCAGCAGCTTAGGATCCGTGACGAACACTGAAGCTTTCTTT
TRBJ2-7 | - | 16 | - | TRBV4-1 | CASSQEGAGLIYEQYF | TGCGCCAGCAGCCAAGAGGGTGCGGGATTGATCTACGAGCAGTACTTC
TRBJ1-5 | - | 13 | TRBD1 | TRBV7-3 | CASATGGGQPQHF | TGTGCCAGCGCCACAGGGGGCGGTCAGCCCCAGCATTTT
TRBJ1-2 | - | 12 | - | TRBV5-7 | CASSLGNGGYTF | TGTGCCAGCAGCTTGGGGAACGGTGGCTACACCTTC
TRBJ1-6 | - | 16 | TRBD1 | TRBV2 | CASHRGKVSYNSPLHF | TGTGCCAGCCACAGGGGGAAGGTGTCCTATAATTCACCCCTCCACTTT
TRBJ1-3 | few | 14 | - | TRBV7-9 | CASSLKADGNTIYF | TGTGCCAGCAGCTTGAAGGCAGATGGAAACACCATATATTTT
TRBJ1-4 | few | 12 | TRBD1 | TRBV10-2 | CASGQGYEKLFF | TGCGCCAGCGGACAGGGTTATGAAAAACTGTTTTTT
TRBJ2-1 | - | 11 | - | TRBV20-1 | CSARTVNEQFF | TGCAGTGCTAGAACAGTAAATGAGCAGTTCTTC
TRBJ1-5 | - | 12 | - | TRBV6-6 | CATGTINQPQHF | TGTGCCACGGGAACAATTAATCAGCCCCAGCATTTT
TRBJ2-1 | - | 15 | TRBD1 | TRBV7-3 | CASSDRGQAYNEQFF | TGTGCCAGCAGCGACAGGGGGCAGGCCTACAATGAGCAGTTCTTC
TRBJ2-7 | - | 16 | TRBD2 | TRBV5-4 | CASSPGTSGRGGEQYF | TGTGCCAGCAGCCCGGGGACTAGCGGGAGAGGGGGCGAGCAGTACTTC
TRBJ2-2 | - | 16 | TRBD2 | TRBV27 | CASSSTSGGSTGELFF | TGTGCCAGCAGTTCTACTAGCGGGGGTTCGACCGGGGAGCTGTTTTTT
TRBJ2-6 | - | 15 | - | TRBV28 | CASSLWGPGANVLTF | TGTGCCAGCAGTTTATGGGGGCCTGGGGCCAACGTCCTGACTTTC
TRBJ2-5 | once | 14 | - | TRBV5-1 | CASRINGQGGEQYF | TGCGCCAGCAGAATCAACGGACAGGGAGGGGAGCAGTACTTC
TRBJ1-5 | once | 17 | TRBD1 | TRBV4-1 | CASSQDPWDSSNQPQHF | TGCGCCAGCAGCCAGGATCCCTGGGACAGTAGCAATCAGCCCCAGCATTTT
TRBJ2-7 | - | 15 | TRBD1 | TRBV28 | CASSPTGTGAYEQYF | TGTGCCAGCAGCCCCACCGGGACAGGGGCGTACGAGCAGTACTTC